The 14 T cell receptor beta chains listed next were all sequenced from one sample in a study of sequential checkpoint blockade in melanoma. The method was immunoSEQ multiplex PCR; TCRdb's version includes in-frame clones alone and lacks a portion of them. The sample comprises roughly 3,000 clones, around 21% of which are singletons, and under 9% rests with the top ten. Specified treatment: randomized to nivolumab then ipilimumab (arm A) or the reverse (arm B). The material was tumor tissue (inferred from file names), obtained from a patient given nivolumab and ipilimumab in sequence. The source is a human donor with melanoma.

This clone was seen repeatedly, ten times or more. The V and J genes are TRBV11-3 and TRBJ2-1, with 15 bases aligning to TRBD2. Germline loops: CDR1 SGHNT, CDR2 YENEEA. V was clipped by 4 bases and J by 10 bases; unmatched bases: 14. There are 18 residues in the CDR3. The CDR3 DNA sequence: TGTGCCAGCAGCTCCACCCCTCGGACTAGCGGGGGGGTCTTCGAGCAGTTCTTC. Encoded protein: CASSSTPRTSGGVFEQFF.

This clone has more than one count but fewer than ten. This chain links TRBV30 with TRBJ2-4; TRBD1 matches at 8 bases. The CDR3 is 12 amino acids. CDR1 is GTSNPN and CDR2 is SVGIG in the germline V gene (reference sequence). V gave up 4 bases and J gave up 6 bases; unmatched junction bases: 2. In DNA form, the CDR3 reads TGTGCCTGGATGACAGGGGTAAACATTCAGTACTTC. It is translated as CAWMTGVNIQYF.

Relative to its sample, this clone is medium-sized. V gene TRBV23-1 combines with J gene TRBJ1-2, with TRBD1 matching over 7 bases. TRBV23-1 is noted as an ORF with a role that remains uncertain. CDR3 size: 16 residues. Unmatched junction bases numbered 18, after V lost 6 bases and J lost 8 bases. CDR3: CASSQDSGTVAGGYTF. As DNA, the CDR3 is TGCGCCAGCAGCCAAGATAGCGGGACAGTAGCGGGGGGCTACACCTTC.

This clone was observed many times. The chain is built from TRBV11-3 and TRBJ2-7, with 7 bases that match TRBD2. The CDR3 loop spans 16 amino acids. Germline V gene lookup returns CDR1 SGHNT and CDR2 YENEEA. V trimming: 2 bases; J trimming: 5 bases; junction bases outside the gene matches: 12. The CDR3 DNA follows: TGTGCCAGCAGCTTATTACCCGGCGGGGGTAAAGACGAGCAGTACTTC. The encoded protein is CASSLLPGGGKDEQYF.

CDR3 DNA sequence: TGTGCCAGCAGCGTAAAAAGCGGGGGCCGCCAAGAGACCCAGTACTTC. The encoded protein is CASSVKSGGRQETQYF. The chain joins TRBV9 to TRBJ2-5, with TRBD2 matching over 8 bases. The CDR3 extends over 16 amino acids. V gave up 1 base and J gave up 1 base; unmatched junction bases: 6. Germline CDR1 and CDR2: SGDLS and YYNGEE.

This chain joins TRBV29-1 and TRBJ2-4; unclear D gene. Trimming took off 4 bases at V and 0 bases at J, with 10 bases between the two ends. Germline V gene data show CDR1 as SQVTM and CDR2 as ANQGSEA. This CDR3 has 14 residues. In nucleotides, the CDR3 is TGCAGCGTTGTCAACCCGGGAGCCAAAAACATTCAGTACTTC. It is translated as CSVVNPGAKNIQYF.

The genes are TRBV6-8 and TRBJ2-1; 8 bases align to TRBD1. CDR3 length: 15 amino acids. Per the germline V gene, CDR1 is MNHGY and CDR2 is SAAAGT. V gave up 5 bases and J gave up 4 bases; unmatched junction bases: 7. The CDR3 nucleotides read TGTGCCAGCAGTCAGGGACAGGTGACGTACAATGAGCAGTTCTTC. It yields the protein CASSQGQVTYNEQFF.

By share, this clone ranks as medium-sized (0.01 to 0.1%). The chain joins TRBV11-3 to TRBJ2-7; D tentatively reads TRBD1 or TRBD2 (5 bases each). The CDR3 has 15 residues. Germline V gene lookup returns CDR1 SGHNT and CDR2 YENEEA. V was cut by 5 bases and J by 3 bases, with 17 bases left in between. CDR3 nucleotide sequence: TGTGCCAGCAGCCCACTAGGGGCGCCTGGCTACGAGCAGTACTTC. Translating it yields CASSPLGAPGYEQYF.

The DNA of the CDR3 is TGTGCCACCAGCAGAGATCCGGGACAGGGACATGGCTACACCTTC. It translates to CATSRDPGQGHGYTF. The V gene is TRBV15, the J gene TRBJ1-2, with 9 bases fitting TRBD1. This CDR3 is 15 amino acids long. The germline V gene encodes CDR1 LNHNV and CDR2 YYDKDF (reference sequence). The V and J ends lost 0 bases and 6 bases, in that order; junction bases with no gene match: 5.

Judged by abundance, this clone is medium-sized. This chain uses TRBV11-3 with TRBJ1-6, with TRBD1 matching over 7 bases. CDR1 is SGHNT and CDR2 is YENEEA in the germline V gene. The CDR3 sequence is 15 residues long. With 5 bases clipped from V and 6 bases from J, the junction kept 7 bases outside the gene matches. Here the CDR3 reads CASSPQGGLNSPLHF. As DNA, the CDR3 is TGTGCCAGCAGCCCCCAGGGGGGACTTAATTCACCCCTCCACTTT.

The V gene is TRBV19, the J gene TRBJ2-1; D is possibly TRBD2 (5 bases). V was trimmed by 3 bases and J by 8 bases, leaving 8 bases between them. Germline CDR1 and CDR2: LNHDA and SQIVND (reference sequence). The CDR3 is 12 amino acids. This chain's CDR3 is CASSMTGYEQFF. The CDR3 DNA is TGTGCCAGTAGTATGACGGGGTATGAGCAGTTCTTC.

This clone showed up just a few times. The genes are TRBV6-8 and TRBJ2-1, with D possibly TRBD2 on 6 matching bases. Germline CDR1 is MNHGY and CDR2 is SAAAGT. V dropped 6 bases and J dropped 7 bases, with 19 bases sitting between them. This CDR3 has 15 residues. CDR3 protein: CASSRGLQGGNEQFF. Here the CDR3 DNA reads TGTGCCAGCAGCCGGGGACTCCAAGGAGGGAATGAGCAGTTCTTC.

In this sample, this clone turned up a few times. This chain uses TRBV18 with TRBJ1-1; no clear D. Deletions cut 4 bases from V and 1 base from J, with 10 bases between. CDR3 length: 14 amino acids. Germline V gives CDR1 KGHSH, CDR2 LQKENI. The CDR3 is CASSQEYKNTEAFF. The CDR3 region has the DNA TGTGCCAGCTCACAGGAATACAAGAACACTGAAGCTTTCTTT.

This chain connects TRBV29-1 to TRBJ1-6; D is ambiguous. V was cut by 2 bases and J by 11 bases, with 10 bases left in between. Germline CDR1 SQVTM, CDR2 ANQGSEA. The CDR3 spans 12 residues. As DNA, the CDR3 is TGCAGCGTTGAAATGGGCGGGCCACCCCTCCACTTT. This translates into CSVEMGGPPLHF.